This TCR beta chain is from a study of follicular helper T cells after annual influenza vaccination. Time point given: 2015-2016 season, 7 days after influenza vaccination. Trimming left V 4 bases short and J 0 bases short, with 6 bases between. Germline V gene sequence: CDR1 SEHNR, CDR2 FQNEAQ (reference sequence). The CDR3 runs 13 residues. Clones were sequenced by immunoSEQ multiplex PCR, and TCRdb holds only the in-frame ones, with some missing. The repertoire has 8,500 to 9,000 clones, roughly four fifths of them found once; the top ten carry about 4%. This specimen was CXCR5+ CD38- circulating T follicular helper cells from blood, taken 7 days after influenza vaccination. Subset described: circulating Tfh, non-naive CD4+CXCR5+PD-1+ (ICOS+CD38+ or ICOS-CD38-). The receptor's source is an adult who received the influenza vaccine. The rearrangement uses TRBV7-9 and TRBJ1-1; D is unresolved. CDR3 DNA sequence: TGTGCCAGCAGCTGGACCATGAACACTGAAGCTTTCTTT. It yields the protein CASSWTMNTEAFF.